The next 27 T cell receptor beta chains were all read from a single sample in a study of T cell repertoires in cytomegalovirus infection. Their recognized antigens are unknown. TCRdb independently ran MiXCR on the reads; one entry per CDR3 protein. The data hold hundreds of thousands of distinct CDR3 sequences, with 32% observed a single time. The material sequenced was cultured CD8+ T cells from PBMCs, taken from culture after CMV antigen stimulation. The receptors were sampled from a human donor in good health (CMV status not recorded). Some clones in this sample may be carry-over from other donors' samples.

The V and J genes are TRBV27 and TRBJ1-2; D call uncertain. The CDR3 covers 13 residues. Trimming stripped 5 bases from V and 3 bases from J, with 10 bases between. Germline CDR1 reads MNHEY; CDR2 reads SMNVEV (reference sequence). The CDR3 reads CASSERTDYGYTF. In nucleotides, the CDR3 is TGTGCCAGCAGTGAAAGGACTGACTATGGCTACACCTTC.

This clonotype showed up many times. The rearrangement uses TRBV7-9 and TRBJ2-3; 7 bases are shared with TRBD1. Germline trimming cut 5 bases from V and 0 bases from J; bases unmatched to any gene: 2. The CDR3 runs 14 residues. CDR1 and CDR2 from the germline V gene are SEHNR and FQNEAQ (reference sequence). CDR3 coding DNA: TGTGCCAGCAGCCCGGGACAGAGCACAGATACGCAGTATTTT. It translates to CASSPGQSTDTQYF.

This clonotype has just a few counts. V gene TRBV6-2 or TRBV6-3 combines with J gene TRBJ2-2, with D unresolved. V gave up 4 bases and J gave up 6 bases, with 9 bases separating them. This CDR3 spans 13 amino acids. From germline, CDR1 is MNHEY and CDR2 SVGEGT. In nucleotides, the CDR3 is TGTGCCAGCAGTTCTATCAGGTCCGGGGAGCTGTTTTTT. Protein: CASSSIRSGELFF.

Only a few counts were recorded for this clonotype. This chain joins TRBV4-1 and TRBJ1-4; a weak D match, TRBD1 (6 bases). The CDR3 is 15 amino acids. Germline loops: CDR1 MGHRA, CDR2 YSYEKL. V gave up 2 bases and J gave up 8 bases, with 15 bases separating them. The CDR3 DNA sequence: TGCGCCAGCAGCCAACTAGGGGGAGTAGGGGAAAAACTGTTTTTT. This gives the protein CASSQLGGVGEKLFF.

This clonotype has only a few counts. The genes are TRBV19 and TRBJ1-2; 7 bases map to TRBD1. With V trimmed by 10 bases and J by 8 bases, 7 bases remained unmatched. The CDR3 contains 11 residues. Germline CDR1 is LNHDA and CDR2 is SQIVND (reference sequence). The CDR3 DNA sequence: TGTGCCACCTCGACAGGGATCGGCTACACCTTC. Amino acid sequence: CATSTGIGYTF.

The rearrangement uses TRBV6-1 and TRBJ2-3; maybe TRBD2 (5 bases). V lost 5 bases and J lost 2, with 23 bases in between. The germline CDR1 and CDR2 sequences are MNHNS and SASEGT. This CDR3 is 18 amino acids long. The CDR3: CASSISGLGSLTTDTQYF. The CDR3 DNA reads as TGTGCCAGCAGTATCAGCGGATTGGGTAGCTTAACCACAGATACGCAGTATTTT.

This clonotype showed up many times. This chain links TRBV12-3 or TRBV12-4 with TRBJ1-1; D might be TRBD1 (6 bases). V lost 7 bases, J lost 5 bases, and 14 bases lay in between. The CDR3 covers 13 residues. The CDR3 nucleotides are TGTGCCAGCACCCAGGGGTTGGGGACTGAAGCTTTCTTT. Its protein is CASTQGLGTEAFF.

This clonotype has just a few counts. The chain employs TRBV28 and TRBJ2-7; D perhaps matches TRBD2 (5 bases). The V gene lost 4 bases and the J gene lost 1 base, with 8 bases spanning the gap. This CDR3 has 13 residues. Germline V gene data show CDR1 as MDHEN and CDR2 as SYDVKM. As DNA, the CDR3 is TGTGCCAGCAGTTACCGGGGATCCTACGAGCAGTACGTC. Amino acid sequence: CASSYRGSYEQYV.

CDR3 in amino acids: CASKGSYTGELFF. The CDR3 DNA is TGTGCCAGTAAAGGCAGCTACACCGGGGAGCTGTTTTTT. The chain carries TRBV19 and TRBJ2-2; D not certain. This CDR3 has 13 residues. Germline-derived CDR1 and CDR2 are LNHDA and SQIVND (reference sequence). Trimming shortened V by 7 bases and J by 3 bases, and 9 bases separated the two germline ends.

A remark on this clonotype: A read error may be the cause here, since a much bigger clone is one base away. CDR3 nucleotides: TGTGCCAGCAGCTCCGGGTCTGTAAGCGACTACACCTTC. Protein product: CASSSGSVSDYTF. This chain uses TRBV12-3 or TRBV12-4 with TRBJ1-2; D is unclear. Trimming removed 6 bases at V and 10 bases at J, with 18 bases between. The CDR3 is 13 amino acids.

This clonotype was seen more than once but under ten times. The chain combines TRBV29-1 with TRBJ2-3; either TRBD1 or TRBD2 may supply D (6 bases each). The V and J ends lost 4 bases and 0 bases respectively, with 11 bases between them. The germline gives CDR1 SQVTM, CDR2 ANQGSEA. The CDR3 runs 14 residues. CDR3: CSVVGGTSTDTQYF. The CDR3 coding sequence is TGCAGCGTTGTCGGGGGCACTAGCACAGATACGCAGTATTTT.

The CDR3 reads CAISQMSRDGVRRNYGYTF. The DNA for the CDR3 is TGTGCCATCAGTCAAATGTCCCGGGACGGGGTTCGGCGTAACTATGGCTACACCTTC. The chain employs TRBV10-3 and TRBJ1-2, with D possibly matching TRBD1 (5 bases). Germline CDR1 reads ENHRY; CDR2 reads SYGVKD. The CDR3 contains 19 residues. Trimming cost V 5 bases and J 1 base, with 26 bases left between them.

This clonotype was picked up one time. The genes are TRBV5-6 and TRBJ2-7; D remains ambiguous. CDR1 is SGHDT, CDR2 YYEEEE, per germline. V lost 4 bases, J lost 7 bases, and 9 bases lay in between. CDR3 length equals 11 residues. CDR3 nucleotides: TGTGCCAGCAGCCAAAATTTTGAGCAGTACTTC. Translated, it gives CASSQNFEQYF. The full variable domain, with the rest looked up from reference TRBV5-6 and TRBJ2-7, is DAGVTQSPTHLIKTRGQQVTLRCSPKSGHDTVSWYQQALGQGPQFIFQYYEEEERQRGNFPDRFSGHQFPNYSSELNVNALLLGDSALYLCASSQNFEQYFGPGTRLTVT.

This rearrangement joins TRBV6-1 to TRBJ2-1; possible D gene TRBD1, 5 bases. V lost 8 bases to trimming and J lost 9 bases, with 11 bases between them. Germline CDR1 reads MNHNS; CDR2 reads SASEGT. This CDR3 has 11 residues. As DNA, the CDR3 is TGTGCCAGCGGGCAGGGCTCTGAGCAGTTCTTC. Encoded protein: CASGQGSEQFF.

This clonotype has ten or more counts. The genes are TRBV6-1 and TRBJ1-2, with D hard to call. Germline V gene lookup returns CDR1 MNHNS and CDR2 SASEGT. The V end was cut by 2 bases, the J end by 0 bases, with 10 bases between. The CDR3 length is 15 residues. The CDR3, as DNA: TGTGCCAGCAGTGAACCCACCGAAGCTAACTATGGCTACACCTTC. Protein: CASSEPTEANYGYTF.

This rearrangement joins TRBV5-6 to TRBJ2-7; D uncertain. Germline V gene data show CDR1 as SGHDT and CDR2 as YYEEEE. The CDR3 length is 12 residues. In DNA, the CDR3 is TGTGCCAGCAGTTCGGACCCCTACGAGCAGCACGTC. This encodes CASSSDPYEQHV.

This clonotype appeared a few times. J is TRBJ2-7 and V is TRBV6-2 or TRBV6-3; the match to TRBD2 covers 13 bases. This CDR3 has 16 amino acids. CDR1 is MNHEY and CDR2 is SVGEGT in the germline V gene. Germline trimming cut 5 bases from V and 7 bases from J; bases unmatched to any gene: 11. CDR3 protein: CASSVETSGGAGEQYV. The CDR3, as DNA: TGTGCCAGCAGTGTAGAAACTAGCGGGGGGGCCGGGGAGCAGTACGTC.

This clonotype was observed a few times. The chain joins TRBV7-6 to TRBJ1-2, with 7 bases that match TRBD1. V was pared by 0 bases and J by 7 bases, with 5 bases of the junction left unmatched. Germline lookup yields CDR1 SGHVS and CDR2 FNYEAQ. This CDR3 is 14 amino acids long. The CDR3 protein is CASSLAVTGSGYTF. In DNA, the CDR3 is TGTGCCAGCAGCTTAGCCGTGACAGGGAGTGGCTACACCTTC.

This clonotype appeared a few times. The V and J genes are TRBV6-6 and TRBJ1-5; 7 bases line up with TRBD1. The CDR3 sequence is 14 residues long. Germline values: CDR1 MNHNY, CDR2 SVGAGI (reference sequence). V lost 7 bases and J lost 1; bases outside the gene matches: 4. The CDR3 spells CASKTGLSNQPQHF. CDR3 bases: TGTGCCAGCAAGACAGGGTTGAGCAATCAGCCCCAGCATTTT.

This clonotype was found a few times. This chain joins TRBV12-3 or TRBV12-4 and TRBJ1-2; D not certain. The CDR3 is 13 amino acids. Trimming left V 1 base short and J 4 bases short, with 7 bases between. CDR3 DNA: TGTGCCAGCAGTTTAGGGCTGATCTATGGCTACACCTTC. Its protein product is CASSLGLIYGYTF.

The rearrangement joins TRBV4-2 to TRBJ2-4; D remains unclear. V lost 3 bases, J lost 0 bases, and 15 bases lay in between. The germline CDR1 and CDR2 sequences are LGHNA and YNFKEQ. The CDR3 is made up of 17 amino acids. The chain's CDR3 is CASSQEYSFEAKNIQYF. DNA for the CDR3: TGTGCCAGCAGCCAGGAATACAGCTTTGAAGCCAAAAACATTCAGTACTTC.

This clonotype was counted only a few times. V usage is TRBV7-6 and J usage is TRBJ2-3; 11 bases are shared with TRBD2. CDR3 length: 17 residues. Per the germline V gene, CDR1 is SGHVS and CDR2 is FNYEAQ. V shed 5 bases, J shed 4 bases, and the junction held 11 bases outside the gene matches. CDR3: CASSVSRTSGRPDTQYF. CDR3 DNA sequence: TGTGCCAGCAGCGTTAGCCGGACTAGCGGGCGCCCAGATACGCAGTATTTT.

The chain recombines TRBV7-8 with TRBJ2-4, with D possibly matching TRBD1 (5 bases). V was pared by 8 bases and J by 0 bases, with 17 bases between. CDR1 SGHVS and CDR2 FQNEAQ come from the germline V gene. This CDR3 comprises 16 residues. CDR3 sequence: CASDQVGPPAKNIQYF. The CDR3 coding sequence is TGTGCCAGCGACCAGGTGGGGCCTCCAGCCAAAAACATTCAGTACTTC.

This clonotype was recorded a few times. The chain joins TRBV7-3 to TRBJ1-3, with 7 positions matching TRBD1. Germline V gene lookup returns CDR1 SGHTA and CDR2 FQGTGA. V lost 2 bases to trimming and J lost 4 bases; unmatched junction nucleotides: 2. The length of the CDR3 is 14 residues. DNA for the CDR3: TGTGCCAGCAGCTTACGGGGACAGGGAAACACCATATATTTT. This sequence encodes CASSLRGQGNTIYF.

This rearrangement joins TRBV7-6 to TRBJ2-1; tentative D call: TRBD1 (5 bases). This CDR3 region has 15 residues. Germline V CDR1 and CDR2: SGHVS, FNYEAQ. Trimming took 6 bases from V and 4 from J, leaving 16 bases between them. In DNA form, the CDR3 reads TGTGCCAGCAGTCTTGACAGTAACAAGTACAATGAGCAGTTCTTC. Translation gives CASSLDSNKYNEQFF. Supplemented by reference TRBV7-6 and TRBJ2-1, the full variable domain reads GAGVSQSPRYKVTKRGQDVALRCDPISGHVSLYWYRQALGQGPEFLTYFNYEAQQDKSGLPNDRFSAERPEGSISTLTIQRTEQRDSAMYRCASSLDSNKYNEQFFGPGTRLTVL.

The chain uses TRBV3-1 and TRBJ2-1; D is undetermined. Germline CDR1 is LGHDT and CDR2 is YNNKEL (reference sequence). V was cut by 4 bases and J by 4 bases, with 17 bases left in between. This CDR3 comprises 16 residues. The CDR3 DNA follows: TGTGCCAGCAGCCCCTCCGAGGTGGGTTTTTACAATGAGCAGTTCTTC. It encodes CASSPSEVGFYNEQFF.

The rearrangement links TRBV10-3 to TRBJ1-1; D remains ambiguous. V lost 4 bases, J lost 3 bases, and 15 bases lay in between. Germline lookup yields CDR1 ENHRY and CDR2 SYGVKD. This CDR3 has 15 amino acids. CDR3 coding DNA: TGTGCCATCAGTGTTAGATCGTACCGGGACACTGAAGCTTTCTTT. Protein: CAISVRSYRDTEAFF.